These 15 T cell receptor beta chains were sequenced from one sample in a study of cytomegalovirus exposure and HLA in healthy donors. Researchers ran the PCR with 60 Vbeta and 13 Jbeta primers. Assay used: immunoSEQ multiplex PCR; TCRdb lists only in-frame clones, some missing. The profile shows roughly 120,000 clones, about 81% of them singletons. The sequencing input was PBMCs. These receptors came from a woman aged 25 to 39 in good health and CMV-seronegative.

CDR3 coding DNA: TGTGCCGCCAGGGAGGCGGACACTGAAGCTTTCTTT. This sequence encodes CAAREADTEAFF. The J gene is TRBJ1-1, the V gene TRBV10-3; D perhaps matches TRBD1 (5 bases). With 11 bases removed from V and 3 bases from J, the gap between germline ends came to 13 bases. The CDR3 runs 12 residues. Germline V CDR1 and CDR2: ENHRY, SYGVKD.

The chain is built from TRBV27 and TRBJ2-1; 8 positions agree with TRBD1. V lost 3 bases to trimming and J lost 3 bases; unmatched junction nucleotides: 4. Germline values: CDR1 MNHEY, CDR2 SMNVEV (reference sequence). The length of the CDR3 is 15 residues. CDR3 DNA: TGTGCCAGCAGTTTGACAGGGGATTACTACAATGAGCAGTTCTTC. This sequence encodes CASSLTGDYYNEQFF.

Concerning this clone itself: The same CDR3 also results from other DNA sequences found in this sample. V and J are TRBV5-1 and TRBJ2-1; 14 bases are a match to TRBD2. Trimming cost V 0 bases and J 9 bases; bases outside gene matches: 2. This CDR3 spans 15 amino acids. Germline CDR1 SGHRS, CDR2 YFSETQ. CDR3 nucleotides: TGCGCCAGCAGCTTGGGGGGACTAGCGGGGGTTGAGCAGTTCTTC. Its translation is CASSLGGLAGVEQFF. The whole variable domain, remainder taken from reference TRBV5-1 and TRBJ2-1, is KAGVTQTPRYLIKTRGQQVTLSCSPISGHRSVSWYQQTPGQGLQFLFEYFSETQRNKGNFPGRFSGRQFSNSRSEMNVSTLELGDSALYLCASSLGGLAGVEQFFGPGTRLTVL.

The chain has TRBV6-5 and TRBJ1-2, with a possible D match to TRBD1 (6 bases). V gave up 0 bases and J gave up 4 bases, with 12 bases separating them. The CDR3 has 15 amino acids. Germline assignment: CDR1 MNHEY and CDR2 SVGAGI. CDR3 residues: CASSYSLQGSYGYTF. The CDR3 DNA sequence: TGTGCCAGCAGTTACTCGTTACAGGGCTCCTATGGCTACACCTTC.

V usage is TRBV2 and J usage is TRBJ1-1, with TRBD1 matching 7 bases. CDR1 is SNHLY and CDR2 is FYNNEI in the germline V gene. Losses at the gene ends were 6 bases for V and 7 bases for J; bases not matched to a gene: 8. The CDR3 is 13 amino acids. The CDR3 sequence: CASSYINRGEAFF. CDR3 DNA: TGTGCCAGCAGCTACATTAACAGGGGTGAAGCTTTCTTT.

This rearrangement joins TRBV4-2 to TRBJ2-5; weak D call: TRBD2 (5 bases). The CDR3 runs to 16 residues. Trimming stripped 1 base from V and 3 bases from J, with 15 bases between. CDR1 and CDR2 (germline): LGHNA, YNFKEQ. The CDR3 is CASSQAWGPGKETQYF. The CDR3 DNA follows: TGTGCCAGCAGCCAAGCGTGGGGTCCGGGGAAAGAGACCCAGTACTTC.

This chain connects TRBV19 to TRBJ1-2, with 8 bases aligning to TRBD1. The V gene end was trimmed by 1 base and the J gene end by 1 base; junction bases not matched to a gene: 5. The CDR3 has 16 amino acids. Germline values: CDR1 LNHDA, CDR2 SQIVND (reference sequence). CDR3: CASSIGDRGRNYGYTF. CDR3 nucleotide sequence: TGTGCCAGTAGTATAGGAGACAGGGGTCGTAACTATGGCTACACCTTC.

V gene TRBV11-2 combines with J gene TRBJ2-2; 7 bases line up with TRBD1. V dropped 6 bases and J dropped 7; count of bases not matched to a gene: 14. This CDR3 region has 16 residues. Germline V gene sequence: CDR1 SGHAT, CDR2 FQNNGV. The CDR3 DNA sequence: TGTGCCAGCAGACCGAACAGGGGAGAAAAGGTCGGGGAGCTGTTTTTT. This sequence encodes CASRPNRGEKVGELFF.

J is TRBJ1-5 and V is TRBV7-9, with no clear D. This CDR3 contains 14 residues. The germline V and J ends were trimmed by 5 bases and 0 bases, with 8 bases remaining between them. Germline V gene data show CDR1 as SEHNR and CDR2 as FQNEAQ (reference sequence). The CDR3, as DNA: TGTGCCAGCAGCCCAAGCAATAGCAATCAGCCCCAGCATTTT. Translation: CASSPSNSNQPQHF. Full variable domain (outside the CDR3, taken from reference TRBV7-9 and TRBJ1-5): DTGVSQNPRHKITKRGQNVTFRCDPISEHNRLYWYRQTLGQGPEFLTYFQNEAQLEKSRLLSDRFSAERPKGSFSTLEIQRTEQGDSAMYLCASSPSNSNQPQHFGDGTRLSIL.

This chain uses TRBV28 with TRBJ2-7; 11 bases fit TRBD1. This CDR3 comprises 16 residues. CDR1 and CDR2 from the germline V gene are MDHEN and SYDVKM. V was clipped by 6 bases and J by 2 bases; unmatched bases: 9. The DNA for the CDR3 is TGTGCCAGCAGGTACACCCAGGGACAGGGGGCCTACGAGCAGTACTTC. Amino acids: CASRYTQGQGAYEQYF.

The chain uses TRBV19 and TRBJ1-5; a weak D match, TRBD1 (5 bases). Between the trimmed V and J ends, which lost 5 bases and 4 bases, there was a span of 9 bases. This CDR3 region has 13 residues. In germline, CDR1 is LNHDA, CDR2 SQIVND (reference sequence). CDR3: CASSHRPNQPQHF. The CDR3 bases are TGTGCCAGTAGTCACAGGCCAAATCAGCCCCAGCATTTT.

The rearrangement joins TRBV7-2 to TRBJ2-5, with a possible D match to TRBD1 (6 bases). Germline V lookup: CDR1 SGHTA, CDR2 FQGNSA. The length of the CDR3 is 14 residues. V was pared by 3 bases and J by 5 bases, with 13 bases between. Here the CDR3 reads CASSFTGLRETQYF. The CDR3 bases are TGTGCCAGCAGCTTTACAGGGCTGAGGGAGACCCAGTACTTC.

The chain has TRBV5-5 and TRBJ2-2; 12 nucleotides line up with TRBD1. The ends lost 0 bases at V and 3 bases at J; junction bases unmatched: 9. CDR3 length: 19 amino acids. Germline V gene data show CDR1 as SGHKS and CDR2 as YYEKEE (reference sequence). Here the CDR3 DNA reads TGTGCCAGCAGCTTGGGTTTCCGGGACAGGGGGCGCGACACCGGGGAGCTGTTTTTT. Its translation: CASSLGFRDRGRDTGELFF.

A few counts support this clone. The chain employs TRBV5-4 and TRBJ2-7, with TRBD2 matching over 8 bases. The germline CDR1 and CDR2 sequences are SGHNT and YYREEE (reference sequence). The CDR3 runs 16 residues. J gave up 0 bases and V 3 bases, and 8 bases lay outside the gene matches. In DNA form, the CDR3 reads TGTGCCAGCAGCTCGTCACTAGCGGCACCCTCCTACGAGCAGTACTTC. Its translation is CASSSSLAAPSYEQYF.

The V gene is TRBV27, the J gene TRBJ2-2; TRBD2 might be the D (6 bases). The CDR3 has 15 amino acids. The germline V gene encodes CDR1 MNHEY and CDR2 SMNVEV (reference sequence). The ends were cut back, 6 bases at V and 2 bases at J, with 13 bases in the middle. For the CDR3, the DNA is TGTGCCAGCAGGATTGGAGGGGTAAACACCGGGGAGCTGTTTTTT. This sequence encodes CASRIGGVNTGELFF.